This T cell receptor beta chain derives from a study of cytomegalovirus exposure and HLA in healthy donors. Study-level findings and limits: TCR beta chains numbering more than 150 were designated cytomegalovirus-associated. A later analysis linked a missense DCLRE1C variant to TCR beta V- and J-gene trimming.

CDR3 length equals 14 residues. Looked up from germline, CDR1 is MNHEY and CDR2 is SMNVEV (reference sequence). V gave up 4 bases and J gave up 6 bases, with 12 bases separating them. Details on this clone: Its target is not known.

The study ran its PCR with 60 Vbeta and 13 Jbeta primers. Produced via immunoSEQ multiplex PCR; TCRdb's table is partial and in-frame only. Here the sample spans approximately 100,000 clones, 70% to 85% being singletons. This TCR derives from a boy younger than 18 in good health and CMV-seronegative. The V gene is TRBV27, the J gene TRBJ2-2; weak D call: TRBD1 (6 bases). The sample consisted of PBMCs. The CDR3 nucleotides read TGTGCCAGCAGTTCGGACAGTAGGCCCGGGGAGCTGTTTTTT. The encoded protein is CASSSDSRPGELFF.